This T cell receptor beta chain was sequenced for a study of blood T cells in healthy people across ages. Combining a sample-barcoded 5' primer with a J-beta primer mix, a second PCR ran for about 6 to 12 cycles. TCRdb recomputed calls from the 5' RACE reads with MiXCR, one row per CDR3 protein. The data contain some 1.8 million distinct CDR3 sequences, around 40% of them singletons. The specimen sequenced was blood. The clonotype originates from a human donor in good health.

CDR3 amino acids: CSAGLLGTAYGYTF. The DNA for the CDR3 is TGCAGTGCTGGGTTACTGGGGACAGCATATGGCTACACCTTC. V gene TRBV20-1 combines with J gene TRBJ1-2; 7 bases line up with TRBD1. V trimming: 5 bases; J trimming: 5 bases; junction bases outside the gene matches: 11. Germline values: CDR1 DFQATT, CDR2 SNEGSKA (reference sequence). There are 14 residues in the CDR3.